This entry concerns a single TCR beta chain. This receptor's antigen is unknown. Base qualities are missing; no much larger clone stands one base away. The record originates from a study of Ad26.COV2.S vaccination and SARS-CoV-2 variants (dated by TCRdb to 2020 to 2023). About the full investigation: Vaccine-arm donors were drawn from COV1001, a multicentre, randomized, double-blind, placebo-controlled phase I-IIa trial of Ad26.COV2.S in healthy adults. Ad26.COV2.S was administered intramuscularly at a dose of 5x10^10 or 1x10^11 viral particles, either as one shot or as two shots given 56 days apart. TCRbeta repertoire sequencing was used to assess the specificity and breadth of SARS-CoV-2-reactive T cell receptors after Ad26.COV2.S vaccination. The TCR-sequenced set comprised approximately 32 samples: 19 Ad26.COV2.S vaccine recipients, 5 placebo recipients and 8 SARS-CoV-2 convalescent individuals. Trial participants were randomized into five groups of five: low-dose or high-dose Ad26.COV2.S given once or twice, or placebo on both occasions. Investigators did not know the trial group allocation while performing experiments and assessing outcomes.

The immunoSEQ Assay was the method used to sequence TCRbeta CDR3 regions. After extraction, genomic DNA underwent amplification by bias-controlled multiplex PCR, followed by high-throughput sequencing. The source study handled its data this way. Collapsing and filtering of sequences were performed to quantify the absolute abundance of each unique TCRbeta CDR3 region. T cell fraction was estimated by normalization of TCRbeta template counts to usable DNA, with usable DNA being measured through amplification of reference genes present in all nucleated cells. Repertoire TCRs were annotated as SARS-CoV-2-specific by exact matching of V gene, CDR3 amino acid sequence and J gene to a known reactive TCR set. MIRA supplied the reference SARS-CoV-2 TCR set, which was filtered for enrichment in COVID-19-positive ImmuneCODE repertoires so that public or cross-reactive TCRs were removed. Drawing on the MIRA antigens, annotated TCRs were analysed further at the level of specific ORF or position within ORF. Depth was the summed frequency of annotated unique rearrangements, while breadth was defined as annotated unique rearrangements over total unique productive rearrangements. Two-sided Wilcoxon rank-sum tests were applied when comparing TCR breadth between groups. In TCRdb, the immuneACCESS table is reduced to in-frame sequences with V and J assigned. These tables do not hold every clone; where another copy was compared, an unresolved V gene accounts for under half, and the others remain unexplained. Clone size and the V and J calls come from that table; the DNA yielded D and trimming. Within this sample are 300,000 to 400,000 clones, with approximately 87% of them counted one time only. The ten largest clones represent around 5.5% of the sample.

The treatment or condition label, read with the paper, signifies: some 19 received Ad26.COV2.S at low or high dose, single or two shots; about five received placebo; per-sample allocation not given. Repertoires of vaccine and placebo recipients were sequenced from samples taken on day 63 after the first injection. Between 29 July and 7 August 2020, Cohort 1b enrolled 25 adults aged 18-55 years at one site in Boston, USA. Ad26.COV2.S was a replication-incompetent adenovirus type 26 vector expressing a prefusion-stabilized SARS-CoV-2 spike protein from the original Wuhan strain. Taken from the germline V gene (reference sequence), the CDR1 and CDR2 loops are MNHEY and SMNVEV. There are 14 amino acids in the CDR3, from cysteine to phenylalanine inclusive. Only the CDR3 part of the read is kept: 42 bases, read in frame from the first base. Germline trimming amounts to 6 bases on V and 1 base on J, with 5 as the count of junction bases outside the gene matches.

The paper as a whole reports these results and caveats: After vaccination, substantial breadth of spike-specific CD8+ and CD4+ T cell responses was reported. Spike-specific TCR breadth was higher in Ad26.COV2.S recipients than in placebo recipients (P = 0.0014). Vaccine and placebo recipients had comparable non-spike TCR breadth, which fits with the vaccine containing only spike. The study was not powered to compare responses between vaccine doses or regimens. The authors noted that the TCR breadth and depth analyses may have underestimated total T cell responses.

Here the sequenced sample was peripheral blood, taken in a trial of Ad26.COV2.S vaccine versus placebo. The chain joins TRBV27 to TRBJ1-1, with 7 central nucleotides matching TRBD1. This clonotype was obtained from a person aged 18-65 years who received the Ad26.COV2.S COVID-19 vaccine or a placebo. The base sequence is TGTGCCAGCAGCTGGGACAGATCGAACACTGAAGCTTTCTTT. Translation gives CASSWDRSNTEAFF.